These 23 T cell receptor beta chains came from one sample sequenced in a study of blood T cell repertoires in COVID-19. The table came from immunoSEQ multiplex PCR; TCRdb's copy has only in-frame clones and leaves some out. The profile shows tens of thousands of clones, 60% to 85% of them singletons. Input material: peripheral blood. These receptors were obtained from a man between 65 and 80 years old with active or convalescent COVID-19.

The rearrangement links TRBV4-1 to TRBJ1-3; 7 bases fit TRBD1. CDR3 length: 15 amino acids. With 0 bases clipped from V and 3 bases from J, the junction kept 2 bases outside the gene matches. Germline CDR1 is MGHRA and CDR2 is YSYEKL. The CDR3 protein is CASSQDRGDGNTIYF. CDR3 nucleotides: TGCGCCAGCAGCCAAGACAGGGGGGATGGAAACACCATATATTTT.

The CDR3 region is CASSQPSRGRHGYTF. CDR3 DNA sequence: TGCGCCAGCAGCCAACCTAGCAGGGGAAGGCATGGCTACACCTTC. The chain combines TRBV4-1 with TRBJ1-2, with a possible D match to TRBD1 (6 bases). The ends were cut back, 2 bases at V and 6 bases at J, with 16 bases in the middle. The CDR3 is 15 amino acids. Per the germline V gene, CDR1 is MGHRA and CDR2 is YSYEKL.

CDR3 in DNA: TGTGCCAGCAGTGAAGTCGCGAGACAGGGTAATTCACCCCTCCACTTT. It yields the protein CASSEVARQGNSPLHF. V gene TRBV6-1 combines with J gene TRBJ1-6; 7 nucleotides agree with TRBD1. The CDR3 extends over 16 amino acids. With 1 base clipped from V and 6 bases from J, the junction kept 6 bases outside the gene matches. Per the germline V gene, CDR1 is MNHNS and CDR2 is SASEGT.

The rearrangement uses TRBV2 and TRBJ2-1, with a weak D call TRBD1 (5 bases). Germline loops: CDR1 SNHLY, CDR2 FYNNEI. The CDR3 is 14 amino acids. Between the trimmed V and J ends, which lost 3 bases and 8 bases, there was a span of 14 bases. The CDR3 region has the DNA TGTGCCAGCAGTGATGGGTCAGGGTTCCATGAGCAGTTCTTC. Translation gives CASSDGSGFHEQFF.

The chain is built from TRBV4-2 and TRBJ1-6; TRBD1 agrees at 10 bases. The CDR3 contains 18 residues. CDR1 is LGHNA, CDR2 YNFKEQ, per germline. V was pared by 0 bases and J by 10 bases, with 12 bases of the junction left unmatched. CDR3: CASSQDPGQGQGYSPLHF. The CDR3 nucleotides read TGTGCCAGCAGCCAAGACCCGGGACAGGGGCAGGGTTACTCACCCCTCCACTTT.

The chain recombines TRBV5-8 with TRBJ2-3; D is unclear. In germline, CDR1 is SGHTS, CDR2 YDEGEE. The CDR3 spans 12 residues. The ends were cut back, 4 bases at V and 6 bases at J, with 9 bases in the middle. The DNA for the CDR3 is TGTGCCAGCAGCCGCCATGCGGATACGCAGTATTTT. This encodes CASSRHADTQYF.

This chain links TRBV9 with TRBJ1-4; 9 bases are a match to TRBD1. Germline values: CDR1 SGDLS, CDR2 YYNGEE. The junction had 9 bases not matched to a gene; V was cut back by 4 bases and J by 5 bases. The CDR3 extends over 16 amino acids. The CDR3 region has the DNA TGTGCCAGCAGCTCGGGACAGGGTGGCCGAAATGAAAAACTGTTTTTT. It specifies CASSSGQGGRNEKLFF.

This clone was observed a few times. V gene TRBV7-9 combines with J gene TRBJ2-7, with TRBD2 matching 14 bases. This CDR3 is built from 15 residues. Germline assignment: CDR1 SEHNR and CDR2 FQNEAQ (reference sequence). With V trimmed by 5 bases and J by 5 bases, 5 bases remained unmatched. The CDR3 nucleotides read TGTGCCAGCAGCACCGGGACTAGCGGGGGTGACGAGCAGTACTTC. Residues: CASSTGTSGGDEQYF.

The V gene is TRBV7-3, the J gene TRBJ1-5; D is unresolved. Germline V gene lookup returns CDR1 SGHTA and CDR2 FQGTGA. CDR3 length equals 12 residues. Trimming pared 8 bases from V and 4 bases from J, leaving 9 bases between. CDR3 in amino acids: CASFTGNQPQHF. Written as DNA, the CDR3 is TGTGCCAGCTTTACGGGGAATCAGCCCCAGCATTTT.

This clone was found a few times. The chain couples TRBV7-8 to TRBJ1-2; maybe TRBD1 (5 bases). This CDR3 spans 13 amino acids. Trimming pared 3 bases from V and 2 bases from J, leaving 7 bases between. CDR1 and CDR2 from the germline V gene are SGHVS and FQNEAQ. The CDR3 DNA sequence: TGTGCCAGCAGCTTGGGGGGGAACTATGGCTACACCTTC. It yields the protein CASSLGGNYGYTF.

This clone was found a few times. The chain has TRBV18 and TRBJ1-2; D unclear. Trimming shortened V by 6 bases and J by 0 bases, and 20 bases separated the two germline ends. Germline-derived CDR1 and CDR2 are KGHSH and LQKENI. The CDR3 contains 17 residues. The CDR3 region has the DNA TGTGCCAGCTCCCAACTCGCCAACAGCTTAGCTAACTATGGCTACACCTTC. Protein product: CASSQLANSLANYGYTF.

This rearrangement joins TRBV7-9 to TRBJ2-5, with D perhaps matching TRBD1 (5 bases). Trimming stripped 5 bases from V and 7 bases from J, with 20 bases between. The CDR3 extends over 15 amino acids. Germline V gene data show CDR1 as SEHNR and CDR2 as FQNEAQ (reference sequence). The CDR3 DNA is TGTGCCAGCAGCCCCCTCTCAGACCTCCAGGGGACCCAGTACTTC. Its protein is CASSPLSDLQGTQYF. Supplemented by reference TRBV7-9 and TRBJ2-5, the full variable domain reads DTGVSQNPRHKITKRGQNVTFRCDPISEHNRLYWYRQTLGQGPEFLTYFQNEAQLEKSRLLSDRFSAERPKGSFSTLEIQRTEQGDSAMYLCASSPLSDLQGTQYFGPGTRLLVL.

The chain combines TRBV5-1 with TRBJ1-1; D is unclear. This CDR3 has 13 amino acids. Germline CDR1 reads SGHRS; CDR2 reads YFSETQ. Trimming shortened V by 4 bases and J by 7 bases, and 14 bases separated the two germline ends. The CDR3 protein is CASSPDKEDEAFF. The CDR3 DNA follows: TGCGCCAGCAGCCCAGATAAGGAGGATGAAGCTTTCTTT.

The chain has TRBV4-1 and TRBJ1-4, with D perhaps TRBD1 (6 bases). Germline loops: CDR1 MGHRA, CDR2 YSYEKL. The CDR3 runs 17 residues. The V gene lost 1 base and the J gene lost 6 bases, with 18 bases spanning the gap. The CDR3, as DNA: TGCGCCAGCAGCCAAGTGGGGGCGCGAGGGGCTGATGAAAAACTGTTTTTT. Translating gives CASSQVGARGADEKLFF.

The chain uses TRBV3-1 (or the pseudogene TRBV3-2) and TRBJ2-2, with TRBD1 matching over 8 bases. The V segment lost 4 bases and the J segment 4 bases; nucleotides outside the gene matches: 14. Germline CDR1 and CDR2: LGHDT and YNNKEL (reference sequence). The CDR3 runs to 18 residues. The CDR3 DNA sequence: TGTGCCAGCAGCCTCAGACAGGGGTCACACCTAAGCACCGGGGAGCTGTTTTTT. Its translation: CASSLRQGSHLSTGELFF.

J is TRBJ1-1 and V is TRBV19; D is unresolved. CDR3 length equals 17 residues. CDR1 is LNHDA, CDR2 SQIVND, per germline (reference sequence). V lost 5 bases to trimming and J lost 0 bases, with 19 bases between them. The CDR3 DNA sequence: TGTGCCAGTAGTGCGCAAAGCTCTTTACCCCTGAACACTGAAGCTTTCTTT. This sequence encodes CASSAQSSLPLNTEAFF. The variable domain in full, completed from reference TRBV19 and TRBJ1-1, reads DGGITQSPKYLFRKEGQNVTLSCEQNLNHDAMYWYRQDPGQGLRLIYYSQIVNDFQKGDIAEGYSVSREKKESFPLTVTSAQKNPTAFYLCASSAQSSLPLNTEAFFGQGTRLTVV.

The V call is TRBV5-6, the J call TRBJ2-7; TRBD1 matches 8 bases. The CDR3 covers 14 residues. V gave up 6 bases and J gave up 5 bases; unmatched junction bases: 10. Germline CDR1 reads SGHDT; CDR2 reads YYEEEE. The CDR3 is CASIGQGAGDEQYF. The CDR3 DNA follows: TGTGCCAGCATAGGTCAGGGGGCAGGCGACGAGCAGTACTTC.

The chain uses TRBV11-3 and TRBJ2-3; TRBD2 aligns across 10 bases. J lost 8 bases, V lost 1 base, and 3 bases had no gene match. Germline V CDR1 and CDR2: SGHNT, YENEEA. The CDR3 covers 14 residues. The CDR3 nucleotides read TGTGCCAGCAGCTTAGGGCTAGCGGGGGCTACGCAGTATTTT. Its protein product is CASSLGLAGATQYF.

CDR3 region: CASSNGDRWPSQPQHF. CDR3 coding DNA: TGTGCCAGTAGTAATGGGGACAGGTGGCCGAGTCAGCCCCAGCATTTT. The chain employs TRBV19 and TRBJ1-5, with 8 nucleotides matching TRBD1. CDR1 and CDR2 (germline): LNHDA, SQIVND (reference sequence). This CDR3 contains 16 residues. The J segment lost 6 bases and the V segment lost 4 bases, leaving 11 bases of the junction unmatched.

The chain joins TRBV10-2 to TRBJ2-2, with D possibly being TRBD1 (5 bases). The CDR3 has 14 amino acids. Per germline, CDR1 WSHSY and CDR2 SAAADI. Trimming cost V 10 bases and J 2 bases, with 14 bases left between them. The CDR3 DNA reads TGCGCCACCAAATTCCAGGGTAACACCGGGGAGCTGTTTTTT. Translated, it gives CATKFQGNTGELFF.

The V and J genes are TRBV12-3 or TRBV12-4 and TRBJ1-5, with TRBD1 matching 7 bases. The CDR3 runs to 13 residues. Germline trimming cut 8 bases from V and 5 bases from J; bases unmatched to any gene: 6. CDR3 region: CASRDRVDQPQHF. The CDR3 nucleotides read TGTGCCAGCCGAGACAGGGTGGATCAGCCCCAGCATTTT.

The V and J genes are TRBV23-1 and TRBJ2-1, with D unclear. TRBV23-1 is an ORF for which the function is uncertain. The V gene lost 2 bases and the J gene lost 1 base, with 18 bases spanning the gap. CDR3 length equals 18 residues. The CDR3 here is CASSQTPRRFGSYNEQFF. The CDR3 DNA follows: TGCGCCAGCAGTCAAACCCCCCGTCGGTTTGGTTCCTACAATGAGCAGTTCTTC.

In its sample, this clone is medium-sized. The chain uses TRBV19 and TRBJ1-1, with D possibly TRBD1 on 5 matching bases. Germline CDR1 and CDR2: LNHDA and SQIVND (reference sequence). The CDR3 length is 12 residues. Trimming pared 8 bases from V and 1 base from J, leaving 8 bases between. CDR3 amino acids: CASGAGNTEAFF. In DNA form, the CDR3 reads TGTGCCAGTGGGGCAGGGAACACTGAAGCTTTCTTT. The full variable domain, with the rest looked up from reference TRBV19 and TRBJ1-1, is DGGITQSPKYLFRKEGQNVTLSCEQNLNHDAMYWYRQDPGQGLRLIYYSQIVNDFQKGDIAEGYSVSREKKESFPLTVTSAQKNPTAFYLCASGAGNTEAFFGQGTRLTVV.